These 29 T cell receptor beta chains share one sample of origin, sequenced in a study of T cell responses to AZD1222 COVID-19 vaccine (dated by TCRdb to about 2021). Explained via the paper, the time point label denotes: baseline before first vaccination. Preparation of the library involved the immunoSEQ multiplex PCR assay. Drawn from immuneACCESS, this table holds only the in-frame rearrangements with V and J called that TCRdb kept. Clones are partly lost; checked studies trace under half to an unresolved V gene and leave the rest unexplained. Present in this sample are some 150,000 clones, about 91% of which were seen just once. Together, the top ten hold 2% to 2.5% of the sample. Sequenced here: peripheral blood, sampled on day 0 of AZD1222 vaccination. These receptors all come from an adult in good health.

The V and J genes are TRBV19 and TRBJ2-2; a weak D match, TRBD1 (6 bases). Trimming removed 3 bases from V and 3 bases from J, with 14 bases in between. Germline CDR1 LNHDA, CDR2 SQIVND (reference sequence). This CDR3 spans 16 amino acids. CDR3 sequence reads: CASSIPTGLDTGELFF. The CDR3 bases are TGTGCCAGTAGTATCCCTACAGGGTTGGACACCGGGGAGCTGTTTTTT.

The CDR3 region has the DNA TGCGCCAGCAGCTTGAAAGGGGCGAGCTCCTACGAGCAGTACTTC. It encodes CASSLKGASSYEQYF. The chain uses TRBV5-1 and TRBJ2-7; possible D gene TRBD1, 5 bases. The CDR3 runs to 15 residues. V shed 1 base and J shed 0 bases, with 11 bases lying between them. The V gene's germline CDR1 is SGHRS and CDR2 YFSETQ.

The rearrangement links TRBV21-1 to TRBJ1-2. TRBV21-1 has pseudogene status. The CDR3 has 15 residues. The CDR3 coding sequence is TGTGCCAGCAGCAAAGCGCGCGGGGAGCCCTATGGCTACACCTTC. Protein product: CASSKARGEPYGYTF.

The genes are TRBV10-3 and TRBJ1-2; D gene uncertain. The CDR3 sequence is 16 residues long. Looked up from germline, CDR1 is ENHRY and CDR2 is SYGVKD. V dropped 3 bases and J dropped 6 bases, with 20 bases sitting between them. The CDR3 nucleotides are TGTGCCATCAGTGACCCAGATCGGGGATGGGATGATGGCTACACCTTC. Translated: CAISDPDRGWDDGYTF.

The J gene is TRBJ2-1, the V gene TRBV6-5; 8 nucleotides line up with TRBD1. This CDR3 has 14 amino acids. After removal of 0 bases from V and 7 bases from J, the junction contained 2 bases not matched to a gene. Germline V gene sequence: CDR1 MNHEY, CDR2 SVGAGI. The CDR3 DNA reads as TGTGCCAGCAGTTACTCGCAGGGGGCAAATGAGCAGTTCTTC. It encodes CASSYSQGANEQFF.

The chain combines TRBV24-1 with TRBJ2-1; perhaps TRBD1 as D (6 bases). Trimming stripped 1 base from V and 9 bases from J, with 15 bases between. Germline V CDR1 and CDR2: KGHDR, SFDVKD. The CDR3 contains 15 residues. The CDR3 DNA reads TGTGCCACCAGTGATTTACAGGGCGGGTTGGGTGAGCAGTTCTTC. Its protein is CATSDLQGGLGEQFF.

This clone was counted a few times. This chain connects TRBV6-5 to TRBJ2-7; 10 nucleotides align to TRBD2. V was pared by 10 bases and J by 5 bases, with 11 bases of the junction left unmatched. This CDR3 spans 14 amino acids. Germline V CDR1 and CDR2: MNHEY, SVGAGI. CDR3 loop: CATREASGSNEQYF. The CDR3 region has the DNA TGTGCCACTCGGGAGGCTAGCGGGAGTAACGAGCAGTACTTC.

The genes are TRBV4-2 and TRBJ2-1, with D perhaps matching TRBD2 (5 bases). The V and J ends lost 1 base and 1 base respectively, with 11 bases between them. This CDR3 is built from 16 residues. CDR1 is LGHNA and CDR2 is YNFKEQ in the germline V gene. The CDR3 nucleotides are TGTGCCAGCAGCCAAGCTGGTGGACTGTCCTACAATGAGCAGTTCTTC. It encodes CASSQAGGLSYNEQFF.

The chain uses TRBV12-3 or TRBV12-4 and TRBJ1-3; D remains ambiguous. Trimming pared 7 bases from V and 8 bases from J, leaving 15 bases between. The CDR3 sequence is 13 residues long. The DNA of the CDR3 is TGTGCCAGCACCCTCGGATATCTAGACACCATATATTTT. Translating it yields CASTLGYLDTIYF.

The V and J genes are TRBV11-3 and TRBJ1-2; a possible D gene is TRBD1 (5 bases). The length of the CDR3 is 15 residues. V shed 5 bases and J shed 0 bases, with 13 bases lying between them. Per germline, CDR1 SGHNT and CDR2 YENEEA. The CDR3 region has the DNA TGTGCCAGCAGCGGGAGGGGCAACTCTAACTATGGCTACACCTTC. Its translation: CASSGRGNSNYGYTF.

The chain recombines TRBV3-1 (or the pseudogene TRBV3-2) with TRBJ2-5, with D tentatively TRBD2 (6 bases). The CDR3 extends over 15 amino acids. Germline V gene lookup returns CDR1 LGHDT and CDR2 YNNKEL (reference sequence). V shed 3 bases and J shed 1 base, with 12 bases lying between them. This CDR3 reads CASSQGGTRQETQYF. CDR3 DNA: TGTGCCAGCAGCCAGGGCGGGACCCGCCAAGAGACCCAGTACTTC.

The rearrangement joins TRBV7-8 to TRBJ2-6; possibly TRBD2 for D (5 bases). Deletions cut 5 bases from V and 1 base from J, with 9 bases between. This CDR3 has 15 residues. CDR1 and CDR2 from the germline V gene are SGHVS and FQNEAQ. The CDR3 bases are TGTGCCAGCAGCCTACTAGAATCTGGGGCCAACGTCCTGACTTTC. Protein product: CASSLLESGANVLTF.

This chain connects TRBV7-2 to TRBJ2-2; 7 positions match TRBD2. CDR3 length: 16 residues. The V segment lost 5 bases and the J segment 4 bases; nucleotides outside the gene matches: 10. From germline, CDR1 is SGHTA and CDR2 FQGNSA. Here the CDR3 reads CASSKRPGLSTGELFF. CDR3 DNA: TGTGCCAGCAGCAAACGTCCGGGACTAAGCACCGGGGAGCTGTTTTTT.

The chain recombines TRBV28 with TRBJ1-3; TRBD1 aligns across 7 bases. The V segment lost 3 bases and the J segment 2 bases; nucleotides outside the gene matches: 4. The CDR3 runs 15 residues. Germline CDR1 is MDHEN and CDR2 is SYDVKM. CDR3 region: CASSFPGTAGNTIYF. The CDR3 nucleotides are TGTGCCAGCAGTTTCCCCGGGACAGCTGGAAACACCATATATTTT.

Turning to this clone: The sample contains more than one DNA sequence encoding this CDR3. DNA of the CDR3: TGTGCCAGCAGCTCAGGAACCGGCGGTAATCAGCCCCAGCATTTT. This translates into CASSSGTGGNQPQHF. This chain links TRBV7-9 with TRBJ1-5; D uncertain. The CDR3 is 15 amino acids. V lost 4 bases to trimming and J lost 4 bases, with 14 bases between them. The germline V gene encodes CDR1 SEHNR and CDR2 FQNEAQ (reference sequence).

The chain employs TRBV6-2 or TRBV6-3 and TRBJ2-3, with TRBD2 matching over 7 bases. CDR3 length: 15 residues. From germline, CDR1 is MNHEY and CDR2 SVGEGT. Losses at the gene ends were 4 bases for V and 0 bases for J; bases not matched to a gene: 4. The CDR3: CASSSGTTSTDTQYF. Here the CDR3 DNA reads TGTGCCAGCAGTTCCGGGACTACTAGCACAGATACGCAGTATTTT.

The chain employs TRBV5-1 and TRBJ1-2; D is possibly TRBD1 (5 bases). CDR1 SGHRS and CDR2 YFSETQ come from the germline V gene. V lost 5 bases and J 2 bases, leaving 10 bases between the germline ends. The CDR3 covers 13 residues. CDR3 sequence (DNA): TGCGCCAGCAGACCGGGACGGAACTATGGCTACACCTTC. Its protein is CASRPGRNYGYTF.

This clone has a handful of counts. The chain is built from TRBV21-1 and TRBJ1-5. TRBV21-1 has pseudogene status. This CDR3 is built from 17 residues. In nucleotides, the CDR3 is TGTGCCAGCAGCAAACTGTGTACGGCCTGCGGCAATCAGCCCCAGCATTTT. Translated: CASSKLCTACGNQPQHF.

V and J are TRBV19 and TRBJ1-4; TRBD1 aligns across 7 bases. CDR1 is LNHDA and CDR2 is SQIVND in the germline V gene (reference sequence). V lost 6 bases and J lost 7; bases outside the gene matches: 8. CDR3 size: 14 residues. CDR3 loop: CASSLGTAGEKLFF. DNA of the CDR3: TGTGCCAGTAGCCTTGGGACAGCAGGTGAAAAACTGTTTTTT.

The rearrangement uses TRBV6-5 and TRBJ1-2, with a tentative D call TRBD1 (5 bases). This CDR3 is 12 amino acids long. CDR1 and CDR2 from the germline V gene are MNHEY and SVGAGI. V was clipped by 6 bases and J by 8 bases, with 13 bases between them. The CDR3 loop is CASSYLGDGYTF. In DNA, the CDR3 is TGTGCCAGCAGCTATCTAGGGGACGGCTACACCTTC.

The chain couples TRBV12-3 or TRBV12-4 to TRBJ2-7, with D unclear. V was shortened by 3 bases and J by 5 bases, with 11 bases between the two germline ends. This CDR3 has 13 amino acids. The CDR3 sequence is CASSFLGRDEQYF. CDR3 nucleotides: TGTGCCAGCAGTTTTCTAGGAAGGGACGAGCAGTACTTC.

V and J are TRBV9 and TRBJ1-1; 8 bases fit TRBD1. Germline lookup yields CDR1 SGDLS and CDR2 YYNGEE. The V segment lost 3 bases and the J segment 5 bases; nucleotides outside the gene matches: 9. This CDR3 has 15 residues. CDR3 sequence: CASSANGQGWTEAFF. The CDR3 bases are TGTGCCAGCAGCGCCAACGGACAGGGTTGGACTGAAGCTTTCTTT.

This rearrangement joins TRBV11-2 to TRBJ1-1; no reliable D call. This CDR3 spans 13 amino acids. CDR1 is SGHAT and CDR2 is FQNNGV in the germline V gene. V lost 5 bases and J 4 bases, leaving 11 bases between the germline ends. CDR3 loop: CASSQDWSTEAFF. The CDR3 coding sequence is TGTGCCAGCAGCCAAGACTGGAGCACTGAAGCTTTCTTT.

The rearrangement joins TRBV28 to TRBJ2-7; 7 bases fit TRBD2. The germline V gene encodes CDR1 MDHEN and CDR2 SYDVKM. The CDR3 runs to 14 residues. V dropped 3 bases and J dropped 6; count of bases not matched to a gene: 8. The DNA of the CDR3 is TGTGCCAGCAGTTTCCCGCTAGCGGTAGGCGAGCAGTACTTC. As protein: CASSFPLAVGEQYF.

V is TRBV2 and J is TRBJ2-3, with a possible D match to TRBD2 (5 bases). The CDR3 runs 15 residues. Germline V gene sequence: CDR1 SNHLY, CDR2 FYNNEI. V lost 3 bases to trimming and J lost 3 bases, with 13 bases between them. The CDR3 here is CASSEVGAVTDTQYF. The CDR3 nucleotides read TGTGCCAGCAGTGAGGTGGGAGCAGTAACAGATACGCAGTATTTT.

This chain connects TRBV2 to TRBJ2-3; either TRBD1 or TRBD2 may supply D (6 bases each). Germline values: CDR1 SNHLY, CDR2 FYNNEI. The CDR3 loop spans 13 amino acids. V gave up 6 bases and J gave up 5 bases, with 12 bases separating them. The chain's CDR3 is CASRERGQDTQYF. Here the CDR3 DNA reads TGTGCCAGCAGGGAACGGGGGCAAGATACGCAGTATTTT.

CDR3 amino acids: CASSLQEVTQYF. CDR3 DNA: TGTGCCAGCAGCTTACAGGAGGTGACCCAGTACTTC. The chain carries TRBV7-9 and TRBJ2-5, with D possibly TRBD2 on 5 matching bases. Trimming removed 2 bases at V and 7 bases at J, with 8 bases between. CDR1 is SEHNR and CDR2 is FQNEAQ in the germline V gene (reference sequence). This CDR3 contains 12 residues.

The chain uses TRBV11-3 and TRBJ2-1, with 8 bases identical to TRBD2. The V gene's germline CDR1 is SGHNT and CDR2 YENEEA. V lost 1 base to trimming and J lost 9 bases; unmatched junction nucleotides: 5. This CDR3 is 14 amino acids long. CDR3 coding DNA: TGTGCCAGCAGCTTAGCCTCCGGGACTAGTGAGCAGTTCTTC. Translating gives CASSLASGTSEQFF.

The chain recombines TRBV27 with TRBJ2-1; D possibly corresponds to TRBD2 (6 bases). This CDR3 is 14 amino acids long. Germline CDR1 reads MNHEY; CDR2 reads SMNVEV (reference sequence). V was pared by 3 bases and J by 7 bases, with 13 bases between. The CDR3 sequence: CASSLGRRVNEQFF. DNA for the CDR3: TGTGCCAGCAGTTTGGGAAGGAGGGTTAATGAGCAGTTCTTC.